This paragraph covers one T cell receptor (beta chain) sequence. These data originate in a study of shared clonotypes between healthy human individuals. Background on the study: The composition of the donors was a couple of women and a few men aged 18 to 49.

The CDR3 runs to 11 residues. From germline, CDR1 is DFQATT and CDR2 SNEGSKA (reference sequence). With 7 bases removed from V and 8 bases from J, the gap between germline ends came to 12 bases. Each replicate PCR on the sorted subsets used roughly 190 ng DNA (roughly 32,000 T cell genomes). Original handling: ImmunoSEQ supplied junction-only sequences lacking quality scores, so filtering was different. The assay was immunoSEQ multiplex PCR, and TCRdb's table has in-frame clones only and misses some. V and J calls and clone size are given by that table; D and trimming were obtained from the DNA. This sample has over a million clones, with approximately 97% found just once.

The TCR originated in a man aged 25-40 years in good health. Sequenced input: naive CD4+ T cells sorted from blood. Subset defined: CD45RA+ positively selected. The gene calls are TRBV20-1 and TRBJ2-1; the D gene is possibly TRBD2 (5 bases). CDR3 amino acids: CSVAGPDEQFF. CDR3 in DNA: TGCAGTGTGGCGGGTCCGGATGAGCAGTTCTTC.